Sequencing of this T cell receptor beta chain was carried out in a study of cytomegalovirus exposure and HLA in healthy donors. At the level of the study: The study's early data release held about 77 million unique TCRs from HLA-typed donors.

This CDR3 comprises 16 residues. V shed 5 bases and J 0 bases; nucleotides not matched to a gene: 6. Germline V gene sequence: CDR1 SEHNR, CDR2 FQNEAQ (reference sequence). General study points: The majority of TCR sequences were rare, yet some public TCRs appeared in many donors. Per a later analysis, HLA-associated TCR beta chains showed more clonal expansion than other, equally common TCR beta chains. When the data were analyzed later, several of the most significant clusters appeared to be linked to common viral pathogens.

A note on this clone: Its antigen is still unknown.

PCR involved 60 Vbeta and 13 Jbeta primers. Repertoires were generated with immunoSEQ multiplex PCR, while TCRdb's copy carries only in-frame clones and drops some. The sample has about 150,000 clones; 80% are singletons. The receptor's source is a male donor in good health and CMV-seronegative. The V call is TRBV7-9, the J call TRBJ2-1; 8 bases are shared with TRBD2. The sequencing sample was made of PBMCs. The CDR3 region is CASSGERGSSYNEQFF. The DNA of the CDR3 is TGTGCCAGCAGCGGGGAGCGGGGGAGCTCCTACAATGAGCAGTTCTTC.